Shown below are 32 T cell receptor beta chains from a single sample sequenced in a study of cytomegalovirus exposure and HLA in healthy donors. PCR involved 60 Vbeta and 13 Jbeta primers. Clones were read by immunoSEQ multiplex PCR, and TCRdb kept only the in-frame ones, dropping some. The table includes some 220,000 clones, roughly 79% detected once. Sequencing was performed on PBMCs. The receptors originated from a woman in her thirties or forties in good health and CMV-seronegative.

On this clone: Within the sample, other DNA sequences also encode this same CDR3. This sequence joins TRBV5-1 and TRBJ2-7; D is unresolved. CDR1 is SGHRS, CDR2 YFSETQ, per germline. V shed 0 bases and J shed 0 bases, with 7 bases lying between them. This CDR3 has 14 residues. Written as DNA, the CDR3 is TGCGCCAGCAGCTTGGATCCGAGCTCCTACGAGCAGTACTTC. Residues: CASSLDPSSYEQYF.

The chain has TRBV5-4 and TRBJ2-1; 8 bases agree with TRBD2. The CDR3 has 16 amino acids. Germline V CDR1 and CDR2: SGHNT, YYREEE (reference sequence). V lost 1 base and J lost 0; bases outside the gene matches: 3. The CDR3 bases are TGTGCCAGCAGCTTGAACGGGGGGGCCTCCTACAATGAGCAGTTCTTC. It is translated as CASSLNGGASYNEQFF.

This clone was recorded once. The rearrangement uses TRBV5-1 and TRBJ2-1; 8 positions agree with TRBD2. Germline CDR1 is SGHRS and CDR2 is YFSETQ. The CDR3 has 15 residues. Trimming cost V 5 bases and J 7 bases; bases outside gene matches: 11. The chain's CDR3 is CASRAGLVNRNEQFF. The CDR3 DNA reads TGCGCCAGCAGGGCGGGACTAGTTAATAGGAATGAGCAGTTCTTC.

V is TRBV28 and J is TRBJ1-3, with D possibly TRBD1 on 5 matching bases. Germline-derived CDR1 and CDR2 are MDHEN and SYDVKM. Trimming removed 4 bases from V and 11 bases from J, with 12 bases in between. The CDR3 length is 12 residues. CDR3 coding DNA: TGTGCCAGCAGTTCCGTAGGGGCTTCCATATATTTT. Translated: CASSSVGASIYF.

The chain recombines TRBV15 with TRBJ1-2; 9 bases are a match to TRBD1. V lost 3 bases and J lost 2; bases outside the gene matches: 10. CDR1 LNHNV and CDR2 YYDKDF come from the germline V gene (reference sequence). This CDR3 spans 17 amino acids. CDR3 region: CATSSPSTGQGNYGYTF. CDR3 nucleotides: TGTGCCACCAGCAGCCCCTCTACGGGACAGGGAAACTATGGCTACACCTTC.

This clone was observed once. The chain couples TRBV29-1 to TRBJ1-1, with TRBD1 identical over 9 bases. The CDR3 is 13 residues long. Looked up from germline, CDR1 is SQVTM and CDR2 is ANQGSEA. V was clipped by 4 bases and J by 5 bases; unmatched bases: 5. The CDR3 coding sequence is TGCAGCGTTGGCCGGGACAGGGTTACTGAAGCTTTCTTT. This codes for CSVGRDRVTEAFF. Using reference TRBV29-1 and TRBJ1-1 for the parts outside the CDR3, the full variable domain is SAVISQKPSRDICQRGTSLTIQCQVDSQVTMMFWYRQQPGQSLTLIATANQGSEATYESGFVIDKFPISRPNLTFSTLTVSNMSPEDSSIYLCSVGRDRVTEAFFGQGTRLTVV.

The V call is TRBV25-1, the J call TRBJ2-7; 10 nucleotides match TRBD1. This CDR3 contains 14 residues. The V segment lost 3 bases and the J segment 6 bases; nucleotides outside the gene matches: 5. Germline CDR1 and CDR2: MGHDK and SYGVNS. CDR3 sequence reads: CASSDTTGGGEQYF. The CDR3 region has the DNA TGTGCCAGCAGTGACACGACAGGGGGCGGCGAGCAGTACTTC.

The rearrangement links TRBV12-5 to TRBJ1-1; 8 bases agree with TRBD1. This CDR3 comprises 16 residues. CDR1 is LGHNT and CDR2 is FRNRAP in the germline V gene. V dropped 0 bases and J dropped 7; count of bases not matched to a gene: 10. The CDR3: CASGLVGGQAVFEAFF. CDR3 coding DNA: TGTGCTAGTGGTTTGGTTGGGGGACAGGCTGTTTTTGAAGCTTTCTTT. The variable domain in full, with the rest retrieved from reference TRBV12-5 and TRBJ1-1, is DARVTQTPRHKVTEMGQEVTMRCQPILGHNTVFWYRQTMMQGLELLAYFRNRAPLDDSGMPKDRFSAEMPDATLATLKIQPSEPRDSAVYFCASGLVGGQAVFEAFFGQGTRLTVV.

This chain joins TRBV15 and TRBJ2-3; TRBD2 matches 7 bases. The length of the CDR3 is 16 residues. Germline assignment: CDR1 LNHNV and CDR2 YYDKDF (reference sequence). V dropped 6 bases and J dropped 2; count of bases not matched to a gene: 11. The CDR3 protein is CATSVGGASVTDTQYF. The CDR3 nucleotides are TGTGCCACCAGTGTGGGAGGGGCTTCCGTCACAGATACGCAGTATTTT.

This chain links TRBV27 with TRBJ1-5, with D perhaps TRBD1 (5 bases). This CDR3 is built from 13 residues. The germline gives CDR1 MNHEY, CDR2 SMNVEV (reference sequence). V lost 5 bases and J lost 7, with 12 bases in between. In nucleotides, the CDR3 is TGTGCCAGCAGTCCGTTGTGGGGCCAGCCCCAGCATTTT. Amino acids: CASSPLWGQPQHF.

This clone was detected once. The CDR3 DNA sequence: TGTGCCAGCAGCGTCCTTAGCGGGGGGGGGAAAACTCCGAGTGAGCAGTTCTTC. Encoded protein: CASSVLSGGGKTPSEQFF. V and J are TRBV9 and TRBJ2-1; TRBD2 matches at 11 bases. Germline assignment: CDR1 SGDLS and CDR2 YYNGEE. The CDR3 is 18 residues long. Unmatched junction bases numbered 16, after V lost 2 bases and J lost 9 bases.

The V and J genes are TRBV11-3 and TRBJ2-5; maybe TRBD2 (5 bases). This CDR3 contains 14 residues. V was cut by 2 bases and J by 2 bases, with 9 bases left in between. CDR1 is SGHNT and CDR2 is YENEEA in the germline V gene. The CDR3 is CASSLRGLQETQYF. CDR3 in DNA: TGTGCCAGCAGCTTAAGAGGACTTCAAGAGACCCAGTACTTC.

The V gene is TRBV11-2, the J gene TRBJ1-5; D uncertain. V lost 1 base and J lost 6, with 10 bases in between. Germline CDR1 SGHAT, CDR2 FQNNGV. This CDR3 contains 14 residues. The CDR3 reads CASSLGPVRQPQHF. The CDR3 DNA sequence: TGTGCCAGCAGCTTAGGGCCTGTTCGTCAGCCCCAGCATTTT.

This sequence joins TRBV5-5 and TRBJ2-7; no clear D. V was clipped by 0 bases and J by 4 bases, with 14 bases between them. In germline, CDR1 is SGHKS, CDR2 YYEKEE (reference sequence). This CDR3 region has 15 residues. The CDR3 region has the DNA TGTGCCAGCAGCTTGGAGGCAGGTAGTGGTTACGAGCAGTACTTC. Its protein is CASSLEAGSGYEQYF.

V is TRBV5-6 and J is TRBJ1-1; D is uncertain. This CDR3 has 11 amino acids. V was shortened by 2 bases and J by 6 bases, with 5 bases between the two germline ends. Germline lookup yields CDR1 SGHDT and CDR2 YYEEEE. The CDR3 nucleotides are TGTGCCAGCAGCTTTCTACCTGAAGCTTTCTTT. Its protein is CASSFLPEAFF.

The chain joins TRBV14 to TRBJ1-1; D remains ambiguous. CDR3 size: 15 residues. Germline values: CDR1 SGHDN, CDR2 FVKESK. V shed 1 base and J shed 4 bases, with 13 bases lying between them. CDR3 nucleotide sequence: TGTGCCAGCAGCCAAGTTGAGGCTTTGGTCACTGAAGCTTTCTTT. As protein: CASSQVEALVTEAFF.

The chain couples TRBV11-2 to TRBJ2-1; TRBD2 matches 8 bases. V shed 5 bases, J shed 6 bases, and the junction held 6 bases outside the gene matches. The CDR3 has 14 residues. The germline V gene has CDR1 SGHAT and CDR2 FQNNGV. The CDR3 spells CASSPQRGSNEQFF. CDR3 DNA sequence: TGTGCCAGCAGCCCCCAGCGGGGGAGCAATGAGCAGTTCTTC. The full variable domain, completed using reference TRBV11-2 and TRBJ2-1, is EAGVAQSPRYKIIEKRQSVAFWCNPISGHATLYWYQQILGQGPKLLIQFQNNGVVDDSQLPKDRFSAERLKGVDSTLKIQPAKLEDSAVYLCASSPQRGSNEQFFGPGTRLTVL.

V and J are TRBV27 and TRBJ2-7; TRBD1 might be the D (5 bases). The CDR3 is 14 residues long. The V gene lost 3 bases and the J gene lost 5 bases, with 14 bases spanning the gap. Germline values: CDR1 MNHEY, CDR2 SMNVEV (reference sequence). Here the CDR3 DNA reads TGTGCCAGCAGTTTCGGGCAGGGCCTCGACGAGCAGTACTTC. Its protein is CASSFGQGLDEQYF.

The chain employs TRBV5-1 and TRBJ2-5; 9 bases fit TRBD1. The end of the DNA aligns better with TRBJ2-7, so the J call may be wrong. Germline V gene data show CDR1 as SGHRS and CDR2 as YFSETQ. The CDR3 is 12 amino acids. Here the CDR3 DNA reads TGCGCCAGCAGCTGGACAGGGGACGAGCAGTACTTC. It translates to CASSWTGDEQYF.

The chain employs TRBV2 and TRBJ2-3; the match to TRBD2 covers 9 bases. The germline V gene has CDR1 SNHLY and CDR2 FYNNEI. V trimming: 7 bases; J trimming: 0 bases; junction bases outside the gene matches: 11. The CDR3 runs to 17 residues. This CDR3 reads CASKRRTGTSSTDTQYF. The CDR3 DNA is TGTGCCAGCAAGCGGCGCACAGGGACTAGCAGCACAGATACGCAGTATTTT.

This chain joins TRBV9 and TRBJ2-6; D may be TRBD1 (5 bases). This CDR3 is 14 amino acids long. Germline V gene lookup returns CDR1 SGDLS and CDR2 YYNGEE. V dropped 4 bases and J dropped 4 bases, with 9 bases sitting between them. The CDR3 DNA is TGTGCCAGCAGCCCAGGGTGGGGGGCCAACGTCCTGACTTTC. Its protein product is CASSPGWGANVLTF.

The rearrangement joins TRBV6-5 to TRBJ2-7; 12 nucleotides align to TRBD1. The CDR3 spans 14 residues. Germline V gene data show CDR1 as MNHEY and CDR2 as SVGAGI. V gave up 7 bases and J gave up 2 bases; unmatched junction bases: 3. CDR3 sequence: CASMGTGGPYEQYF. DNA of the CDR3: TGTGCCAGCATGGGGACAGGGGGCCCCTACGAGCAGTACTTC.

The rearrangement uses TRBV7-9 and TRBJ1-1, with 12 nucleotides matching TRBD1. Germline V gives CDR1 SEHNR, CDR2 FQNEAQ (reference sequence). Trimming removed 1 base from V and 6 bases from J; junction bases left unmatched: 6. CDR3 size: 16 residues. The CDR3 region is CASSLGGQGASAEAFF. The DNA of the CDR3 is TGTGCCAGCAGCTTAGGGGGACAGGGGGCCAGTGCTGAAGCTTTCTTT. The whole variable domain, remainder taken from reference TRBV7-9 and TRBJ1-1, is DTGVSQNPRHKITKRGQNVTFRCDPISEHNRLYWYRQTLGQGPEFLTYFQNEAQLEKSRLLSDRFSAERPKGSFSTLEIQRTEQGDSAMYLCASSLGGQGASAEAFFGQGTRLTVV.

V is TRBV11-2 and J is TRBJ2-7, with a tentative D call TRBD2 (5 bases). CDR1 and CDR2 (germline): SGHAT, FQNNGV. With 2 bases removed from V and 6 bases from J, the gap between germline ends came to 17 bases. The CDR3 has 15 amino acids. CDR3 bases: TGTGCCAGCAGCTTAATAATGGTTCGGGGTGTCGAGCAGTACTTC. This sequence encodes CASSLIMVRGVEQYF.

The chain has TRBV12-5 and TRBJ2-1; TRBD2 matches at 7 bases. The CDR3 is 13 amino acids. Germline V gene lookup returns CDR1 LGHNT and CDR2 FRNRAP. V trimming: 4 bases; J trimming: 10 bases; junction bases outside the gene matches: 7. The chain's CDR3 is CASGSGGPKEQFF. CDR3 nucleotides: TGTGCTAGTGGTTCGGGGGGACCGAAGGAGCAGTTCTTC.

The chain combines TRBV27 with TRBJ2-3, with 7 bases that match TRBD2. Per germline, CDR1 MNHEY and CDR2 SMNVEV (reference sequence). Trimming at V came to 6 bases and at J to 0 bases, leaving 6 bases not matched to a gene. There are 15 residues in the CDR3. In nucleotides, the CDR3 is TGTGCCAGCAGGGAACCTAGCGGAAGCACAGATACGCAGTATTTT. Translating gives CASREPSGSTDTQYF.

The chain couples TRBV7-9 to TRBJ2-5; the D gene is possibly TRBD2 (7 bases). The CDR3 contains 16 residues. Trimming pared 2 bases from V and 2 bases from J, leaving 15 bases between. Germline CDR1 and CDR2: SEHNR and FQNEAQ (reference sequence). The CDR3 nucleotides are TGTGCCAGCAGCTTATTGGCGGGGGCCCGGCAAGAGACCCAGTACTTC. Encoded protein: CASSLLAGARQETQYF.

This sequence joins TRBV7-2 and TRBJ2-7; the match to TRBD2 covers 10 bases. This CDR3 has 15 residues. Per the germline V gene, CDR1 is SGHTA and CDR2 is FQGNSA. V gave up 4 bases and J gave up 1 base; unmatched junction bases: 4. CDR3 nucleotide sequence: TGTGCCAGCAGCTCACTAGCGGGGCTTTCCTACGAGCAGTACTTC. It translates to CASSSLAGLSYEQYF.

The gene calls are TRBV19 and TRBJ1-2; 7 bases agree with TRBD1. The CDR3 consists of 14 residues. V trimming: 8 bases; J trimming: 6 bases; junction bases outside the gene matches: 12. Germline V gives CDR1 LNHDA, CDR2 SQIVND (reference sequence). CDR3 in amino acids: CASQTGTSWNGYTF. The CDR3 DNA sequence: TGTGCCAGTCAGACAGGGACCTCTTGGAATGGCTACACCTTC.

The chain combines TRBV6-1 with TRBJ2-1, with 9 nucleotides matching TRBD2. The trim removed 7 bases at V and 7 bases at J, leaving 8 bases unmatched. The CDR3 length is 14 residues. CDR1 and CDR2 from the germline V gene are MNHNS and SASEGT. As DNA, the CDR3 is TGTGCCAGCAAGCCAGCGGGGGGTTTGAATGAGCAGTTCTTC. This encodes CASKPAGGLNEQFF.

The gene calls are TRBV7-3 and TRBJ2-2, with 11 bases matching TRBD2. CDR3 size: 16 residues. The germline V gene has CDR1 SGHTA and CDR2 FQGTGA. After removal of 3 bases from V and 4 bases from J, the junction contained 4 bases not matched to a gene. CDR3 in DNA: TGTGCCAGCAGCTTCAGTAGCGGGGGGGCCACCGGGGAGCTGTTTTTT. Protein: CASSFSSGGATGELFF.

The chain has TRBV7-3 and TRBJ2-1; 12 positions match TRBD2. V shed 6 bases and J 5 bases; nucleotides not matched to a gene: 5. There are 15 residues in the CDR3. From germline, CDR1 is SGHTA and CDR2 FQGTGA. This CDR3 is CASSPRLAGDNEQFF. The CDR3 DNA sequence: TGTGCCAGCAGTCCCCGACTAGCGGGGGACAATGAGCAGTTCTTC.